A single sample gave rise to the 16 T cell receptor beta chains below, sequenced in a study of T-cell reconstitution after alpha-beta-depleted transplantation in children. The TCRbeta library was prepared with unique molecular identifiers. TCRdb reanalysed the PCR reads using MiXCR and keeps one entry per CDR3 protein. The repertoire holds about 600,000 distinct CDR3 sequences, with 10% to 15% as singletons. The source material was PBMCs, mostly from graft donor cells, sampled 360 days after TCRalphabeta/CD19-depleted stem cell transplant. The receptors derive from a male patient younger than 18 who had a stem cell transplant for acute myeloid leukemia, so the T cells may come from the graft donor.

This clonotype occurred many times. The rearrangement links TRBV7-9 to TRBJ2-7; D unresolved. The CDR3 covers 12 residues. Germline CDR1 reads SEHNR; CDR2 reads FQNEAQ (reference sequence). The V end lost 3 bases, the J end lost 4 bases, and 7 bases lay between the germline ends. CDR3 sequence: CASSLEYYEQYF. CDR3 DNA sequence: TGTGCCAGCAGCTTGGAGTATTACGAGCAGTACTTC.

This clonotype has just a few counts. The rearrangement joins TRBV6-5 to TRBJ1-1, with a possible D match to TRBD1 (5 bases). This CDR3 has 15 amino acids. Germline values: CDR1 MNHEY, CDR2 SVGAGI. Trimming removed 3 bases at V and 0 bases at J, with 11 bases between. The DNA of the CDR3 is TGTGCCAGCAGTTATTCCGGGACTCTGAACACTGAAGCTTTCTTT. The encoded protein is CASSYSGTLNTEAFF.

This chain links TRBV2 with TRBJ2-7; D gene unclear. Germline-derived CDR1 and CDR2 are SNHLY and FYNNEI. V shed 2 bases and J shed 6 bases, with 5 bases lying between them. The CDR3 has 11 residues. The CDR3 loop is CASSEQVEQYV. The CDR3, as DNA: TGTGCCAGCAGTGAACAAGTCGAGCAGTACGTC.

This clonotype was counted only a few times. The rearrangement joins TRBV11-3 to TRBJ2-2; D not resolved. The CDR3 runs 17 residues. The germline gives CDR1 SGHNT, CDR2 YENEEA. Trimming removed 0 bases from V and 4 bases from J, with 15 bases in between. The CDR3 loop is CASSLDGGPVSTGELFF. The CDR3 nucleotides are TGTGCCAGCAGCTTAGATGGCGGTCCGGTTTCCACCGGGGAGCTGTTTTTT.

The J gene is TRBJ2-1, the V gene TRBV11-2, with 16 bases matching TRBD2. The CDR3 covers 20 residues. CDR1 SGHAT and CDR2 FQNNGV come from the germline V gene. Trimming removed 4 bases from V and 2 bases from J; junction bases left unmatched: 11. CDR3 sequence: CASSSPGGLAGGQPYNEQFF. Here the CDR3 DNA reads TGTGCCAGCAGCTCCCCCGGGGGACTAGCGGGGGGGCAGCCCTACAATGAGCAGTTCTTC.

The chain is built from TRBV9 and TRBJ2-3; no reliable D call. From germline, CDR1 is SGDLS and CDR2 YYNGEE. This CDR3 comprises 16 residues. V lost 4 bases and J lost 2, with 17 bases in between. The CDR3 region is CASSPVGPLHTDTQYF. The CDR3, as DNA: TGTGCCAGCAGCCCCGTAGGTCCCCTGCACACAGATACGCAGTATTTT. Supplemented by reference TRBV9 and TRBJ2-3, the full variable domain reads DSGVTQTPKHLITATGQRVTLRCSPRSGDLSVYWYQQSLDQGLQFLIQYYNGEERAKGNILERFSAQQFPDLHSELNLSSLELGDSALYFCASSPVGPLHTDTQYFGPGTRLTVL.

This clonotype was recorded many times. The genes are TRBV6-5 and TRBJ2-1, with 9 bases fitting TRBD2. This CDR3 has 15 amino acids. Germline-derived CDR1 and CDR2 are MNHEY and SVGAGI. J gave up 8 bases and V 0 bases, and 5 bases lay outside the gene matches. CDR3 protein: CASSYSSGRMYEQFF. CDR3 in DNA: TGTGCCAGCAGTTACTCGAGCGGGAGGATGTATGAGCAGTTCTTC.

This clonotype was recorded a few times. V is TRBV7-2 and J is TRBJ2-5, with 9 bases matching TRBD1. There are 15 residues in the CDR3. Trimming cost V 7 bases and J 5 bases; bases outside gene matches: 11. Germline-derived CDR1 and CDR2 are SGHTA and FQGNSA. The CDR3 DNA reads TGTGCCAGCACCCTAGTAGGACAGGGGATGGAGACCCAGTACTTC. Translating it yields CASTLVGQGMETQYF.

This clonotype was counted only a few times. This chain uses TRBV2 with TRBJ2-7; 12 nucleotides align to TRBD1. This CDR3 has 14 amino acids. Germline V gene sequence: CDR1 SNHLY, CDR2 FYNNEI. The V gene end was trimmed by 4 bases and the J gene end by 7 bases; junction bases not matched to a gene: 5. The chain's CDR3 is CASSVGQGAWEQYF. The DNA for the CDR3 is TGTGCCAGCAGTGTGGGACAGGGGGCATGGGAGCAGTACTTC.

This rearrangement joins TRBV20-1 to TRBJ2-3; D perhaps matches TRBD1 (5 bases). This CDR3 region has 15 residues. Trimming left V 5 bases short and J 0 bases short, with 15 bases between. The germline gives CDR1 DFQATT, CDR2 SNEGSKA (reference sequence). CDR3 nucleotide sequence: TGCAGTGCTGGCATGGCAGGGCCCAGCACAGATACGCAGTATTTT. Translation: CSAGMAGPSTDTQYF.

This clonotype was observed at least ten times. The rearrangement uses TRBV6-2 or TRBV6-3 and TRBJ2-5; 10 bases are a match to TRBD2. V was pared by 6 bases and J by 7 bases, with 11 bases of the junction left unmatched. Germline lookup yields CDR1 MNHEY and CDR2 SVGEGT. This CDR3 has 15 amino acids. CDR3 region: CASRESGRAWGTQYF. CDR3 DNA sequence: TGTGCCAGCAGGGAGAGCGGGAGGGCCTGGGGGACCCAGTACTTC.

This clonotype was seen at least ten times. The CDR3, as DNA: TGTGCCAGCAGCAGAGACAGGCCTGGCACCGGGGAGCTGTTTTTT. Translating gives CASSRDRPGTGELFF. The chain uses TRBV3-1 and TRBJ2-2; weak D call: TRBD1 (6 bases). Germline V CDR1 and CDR2: LGHDT, YNNKEL (reference sequence). The V and J ends lost 5 bases and 4 bases respectively, with 14 bases between them. CDR3 length equals 15 residues. The whole variable domain, remainder taken from reference TRBV3-1 and TRBJ2-2, is DTAVSQTPKYLVTQMGNDKSIKCEQNLGHDTMYWYKQDSKKFLKIMFSYNNKELIINETVPNRFSPKSPDKAHLNLHINSLELGDSAVYFCASSRDRPGTGELFFGEGSRLTVL.

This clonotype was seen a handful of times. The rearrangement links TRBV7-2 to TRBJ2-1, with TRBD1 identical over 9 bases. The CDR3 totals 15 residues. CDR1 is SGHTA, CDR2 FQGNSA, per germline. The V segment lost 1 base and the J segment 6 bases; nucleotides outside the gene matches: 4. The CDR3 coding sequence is TGTGCCAGCAGCTTAGTTGGGACAGGGTCCAATGAGCAGTTCTTC. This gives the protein CASSLVGTGSNEQFF.

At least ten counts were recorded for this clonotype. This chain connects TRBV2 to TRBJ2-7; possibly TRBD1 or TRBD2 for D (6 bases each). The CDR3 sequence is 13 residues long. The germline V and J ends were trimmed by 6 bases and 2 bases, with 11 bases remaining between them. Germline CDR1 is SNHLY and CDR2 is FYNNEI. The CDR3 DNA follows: TGTGCCAGCAGGCGGGACATCACCTACGAGCAGTACTTC. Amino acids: CASRRDITYEQYF.

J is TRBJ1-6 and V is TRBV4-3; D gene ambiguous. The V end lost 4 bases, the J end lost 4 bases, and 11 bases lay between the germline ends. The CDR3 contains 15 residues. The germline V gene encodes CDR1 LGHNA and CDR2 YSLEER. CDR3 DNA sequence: TGCGCCAGCAGCCCCACTAAGGGATATAATTCACCCCTCCACTTT. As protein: CASSPTKGYNSPLHF.

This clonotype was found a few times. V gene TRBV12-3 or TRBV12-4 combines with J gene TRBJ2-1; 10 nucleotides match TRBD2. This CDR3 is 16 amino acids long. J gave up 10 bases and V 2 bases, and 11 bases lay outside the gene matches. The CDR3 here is CASSLNGLAGDHEQFF. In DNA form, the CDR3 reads TGTGCCAGCAGTTTAAATGGGCTAGCGGGAGATCACGAGCAGTTCTTC.